These T cell receptor beta chains were read from a single sample in a study of T cell repertoires in cytomegalovirus infection. MiXCR, applied by TCRdb to the reads, yields one record per CDR3 protein. The table shows about 360,000 distinct CDR3 sequences, with 15% to 20% occurring only once. The sequenced sample consisted of PBMCs. The receptors shown here come from a human donor in good health (CMV status not recorded). Some clones in this sample may be carry-over from other donors' samples. CDR3s include the opening cysteine and the closing phenylalanine or tryptophan. The D gene is left open where the match is weak. Clone size is stated in some rows and not others, as once, few, many or a class when expanded.

clone_size	d_call	v_call	j_call	cdr3_aa	cdr3_nt
few	-	TRBV5-4	TRBJ1-2	CASSADSYGYTF	TGTGCCAGCAGCGCGGACAGTTATGGCTACACCTTC
few	-	TRBV6-5	TRBJ1-4	CASGPSGWSELFF	TGTGCCAGCGGACCCTCGGGCTGGTCAGAACTGTTTTTT
many	-	TRBV7-2	TRBJ2-1	CASSPSSRGYNEQFF	TGTGCCAGCAGCCCCTCCTCTAGGGGCTACAATGAGCAGTTCTTC
few	TRBD2	TRBV7-2	TRBJ2-5	CASYIWRGGGETQYF	TGTGCCAGCTACATATGGCGGGGGGGCGGGGAGACCCAGTACTTC
many	-	TRBV12-3/TRBV12-4	TRBJ1-2	CAIGPPNYGYTF	TGTGCCATCGGCCCCCCTAACTATGGCTACACCTTC
many	-	TRBV27	TRBJ2-4	CASSDNFGMVAKNIQYF	TGTGCCAGCAGTGATAACTTTGGAATGGTAGCCAAAAACATTCAGTACTTC
-	-	TRBV15	TRBJ1-5	CATSRGANQPQHF	TGTGCCACCAGCAGAGGTGCGAATCAGCCCCAGCATTTT
-	-	TRBV7-8	TRBJ2-5	CASSLVQGGETQCF	TGTGCCAGCAGCTTAGTTCAGGGGGGAGAGACCCAGTGCTTC
many	-	TRBV11-2	TRBJ1-1	CASSDYSTGFTEAFF	TGTGCCAGCAGCGATTATAGTACAGGGTTCACTGAAGCTTTCTTT
-	-	TRBV12-3/TRBV12-4	TRBJ1-6	CASSFEGTGSPLHF	TGTGCCAGCAGTTTTGAAGGAACTGGATCACCCCTCCACTTT
few	-	TRBV30	TRBJ2-5	CAWRGGGGAGETQYF	TGTGCCTGGAGGGGGGGAGGGGGCGCAGGAGAGACCCAGTACTTC
few	-	TRBV24-1	TRBJ1-1	CATSDGNTEAFF	TGTGCCACCAGTGATGGGAACACTGAAGCTTTCTTT
-	-	TRBV27	TRBJ1-6	CASRRLTGSNSPLHF	TGTGCCAGCAGACGGTTAACAGGTTCTAATTCACCCCTCCACTTT
few	TRBD1	TRBV20-1	TRBJ1-5	CSAGIGGSVPDQPQHF	TGCAGTGCCGGCATAGGGGGCTCAGTCCCGGATCAGCCCCAGCATTTT
few	TRBD2	TRBV12-3/TRBV12-4	TRBJ2-1	CASRLPGLADNEQFF	TGTGCCAGCAGGCTGCCGGGACTAGCTGACAATGAGCAGTTCTTC